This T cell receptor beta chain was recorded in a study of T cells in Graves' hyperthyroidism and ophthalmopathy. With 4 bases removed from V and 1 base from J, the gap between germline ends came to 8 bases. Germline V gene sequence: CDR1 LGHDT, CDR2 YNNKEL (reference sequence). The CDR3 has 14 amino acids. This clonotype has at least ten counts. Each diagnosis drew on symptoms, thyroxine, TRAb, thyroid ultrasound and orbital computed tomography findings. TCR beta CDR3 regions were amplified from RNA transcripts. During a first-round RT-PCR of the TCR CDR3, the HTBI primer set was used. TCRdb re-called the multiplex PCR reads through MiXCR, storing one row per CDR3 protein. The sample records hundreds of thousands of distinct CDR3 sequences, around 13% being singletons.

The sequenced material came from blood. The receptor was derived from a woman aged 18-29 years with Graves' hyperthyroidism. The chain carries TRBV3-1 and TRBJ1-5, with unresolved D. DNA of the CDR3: TGTGCCAGCAGCCTCGTCGGGAGCAATCAGCCCCAGCATTTT. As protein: CASSLVGSNQPQHF.